The 20 T cell receptor beta chains below come from one sample, sequenced in a study of blood T cell repertoires in COVID-19. Some clones are missing from TCRdb's copy, which holds only in-frame ones; the method was immunoSEQ multiplex PCR. This table holds 120,000 to 150,000 clones, roughly 89% found once. The material sequenced was PBMCs or T cells enriched from blood (not recorded which). All receptors come from a woman aged 50 to 60 who had been exposed to COVID-19.

The V and J genes are TRBV5-1 and TRBJ1-3; D is undetermined. Trimming shortened V by 4 bases and J by 1 base, and 15 bases separated the two germline ends. CDR1 and CDR2 from the germline V gene are SGHRS and YFSETQ. This CDR3 is built from 16 residues. DNA for the CDR3: TGCGCCAGCAGCCCAACTTCCGGTCTTTCTGGAAACACCATATATTTT. Translated: CASSPTSGLSGNTIYF.

J is TRBJ2-2 and V is TRBV6-5; possible D gene TRBD1, 6 bases. The CDR3 contains 15 residues. Germline CDR1 MNHEY, CDR2 SVGAGI. The V and J ends lost 0 bases and 3 bases respectively, with 8 bases between them. The CDR3 sequence: CASSYSDSYTGELFF. CDR3 DNA: TGTGCCAGCAGTTACTCGGACAGTTACACCGGGGAGCTGTTTTTT.

The genes are TRBV7-2 and TRBJ1-4; 7 bases line up with TRBD1. This CDR3 contains 14 residues. Per germline, CDR1 SGHTA and CDR2 FQGNSA. After removal of 3 bases from V and 3 bases from J, the junction contained 1 base not matched to a gene. CDR3 coding DNA: TGTGCCAGCAGCTTGACAGGGTCTAATGAAAAACTGTTTTTT. Its protein is CASSLTGSNEKLFF.

The chain combines TRBV7-9 with TRBJ2-2, with D perhaps TRBD2 (6 bases). CDR1 is SEHNR, CDR2 FQNEAQ, per germline (reference sequence). The CDR3 has 12 residues. V was clipped by 8 bases and J by 8 bases, with 12 bases between them. This CDR3 is CASDLAFGELFF. The CDR3 DNA is TGTGCCAGCGATCTAGCGTTTGGGGAGCTGTTTTTT.

The chain employs TRBV6-4 and TRBJ2-6; 10 positions match TRBD1. The trim removed 5 bases at V and 4 bases at J, leaving 8 bases unmatched. In germline, CDR1 is MRHNA, CDR2 SNTAGT. This CDR3 region has 17 residues. CDR3 DNA sequence: TGTGCCAGCAGTCGGGACAGGGGCCTAGGGGGGGCCAACGTCCTGACTTTC. This sequence encodes CASSRDRGLGGANVLTF.

V usage is TRBV16 and J usage is TRBJ1-2; 7 bases fit TRBD1. Trimming at V came to 4 bases and at J to 6 bases, leaving 5 bases not matched to a gene. Germline V gives CDR1 KGHSY, CDR2 FQNENV. The CDR3 is 13 amino acids. The CDR3 sequence is CASSLGTVNGYTF. DNA for the CDR3: TGTGCCAGCAGCCTTGGGACAGTTAATGGCTACACCTTC.

This rearrangement joins TRBV7-8 to TRBJ2-2; 7 bases are a match to TRBD2. The V and J ends lost 10 bases and 4 bases, in that order; junction bases with no gene match: 12. In germline, CDR1 is SGHVS, CDR2 FQNEAQ. The CDR3 length is 15 residues. Here the CDR3 DNA reads TGTGCCACTAAGCGGACTAGGGTGACCACCGGGGAGCTGTTTTTT. Protein product: CATKRTRVTTGELFF.

J is TRBJ2-1 and V is TRBV19; D perhaps matches TRBD1 (6 bases). Trimming left V 4 bases short and J 6 bases short, with 16 bases between. Germline V CDR1 and CDR2: LNHDA, SQIVND (reference sequence). This CDR3 has 15 residues. Here the CDR3 reads CASSTNRVLINEQFF. For the CDR3, the DNA is TGTGCCAGTAGTACAAACAGGGTTCTAATCAATGAGCAGTTCTTC.

The V and J genes are TRBV5-4 and TRBJ1-5, with D unresolved. The V end lost 2 bases, the J end lost 7 bases, and 16 bases lay between the germline ends. CDR3 size: 15 residues. Germline-derived CDR1 and CDR2 are SGHNT and YYREEE (reference sequence). The CDR3 sequence is CASSLGPQAPQPQHF. CDR3 bases: TGTGCCAGCAGCTTAGGTCCCCAGGCCCCCCAGCCCCAGCATTTT.

This chain links TRBV5-1 with TRBJ2-7, with 13 bases aligning to TRBD2. CDR1 is SGHRS, CDR2 YFSETQ, per germline. The CDR3 is made up of 19 amino acids. J was trimmed by 6 bases and V by 5 bases; bases with no gene match: 20. The CDR3 region has the DNA TGCGCCAGCAGTTCTAGTGGACTAGCGGGAGTTGCGGGATCTCTCGAGCAGTACTTC. Encoded protein: CASSSSGLAGVAGSLEQYF.

The chain links TRBV11-2 to TRBJ2-5, with 10 bases matching TRBD2. Germline assignment: CDR1 SGHAT and CDR2 FQNNGV. There are 16 residues in the CDR3. The V segment lost 5 bases and the J segment 2 bases; nucleotides outside the gene matches: 8. DNA of the CDR3: TGTGCCAGCAGCCCCCTAGCGGGAGTAGGACAAGAGACCCAGTACTTC. Its protein is CASSPLAGVGQETQYF.

The chain joins TRBV5-6 to TRBJ2-2, with TRBD2 matching over 14 bases. Germline CDR1 SGHDT, CDR2 YYEEEE. J lost 7 bases, V lost 4 bases, and 6 bases had no gene match. CDR3 size: 16 residues. The CDR3 DNA sequence: TGTGCCAGCAGCCTGGGACTAGCGGGAGATAACGGGGAGCTGTTTTTT. Translated: CASSLGLAGDNGELFF.

The J gene is TRBJ1-3, the V gene TRBV28; no clear D gene. Per germline, CDR1 MDHEN and CDR2 SYDVKM. V lost 8 bases, J lost 4 bases, and 9 bases lay in between. The length of the CDR3 is 12 residues. The DNA of the CDR3 is TGTGCCAGCTGGAGAGGGGGAAACACCATATATTTT. It codes for CASWRGGNTIYF.

The J gene is TRBJ2-7, the V gene TRBV4-1; TRBD1 matches at 10 bases. Losses at the gene ends were 6 bases for V and 3 bases for J; bases not matched to a gene: 5. The CDR3 totals 14 residues. The germline V gene encodes CDR1 MGHRA and CDR2 YSYEKL. For the CDR3, the DNA is TGCGCCAGCAGTTACCGGGACAGGGGCTACGAGCAGTACTTC. It yields the protein CASSYRDRGYEQYF.

The V gene is TRBV2, the J gene TRBJ2-1; the match to TRBD2 covers 7 bases. The V gene end was trimmed by 7 bases and the J gene end by 4 bases; junction bases not matched to a gene: 10. The CDR3 is made up of 15 amino acids. The germline V gene encodes CDR1 SNHLY and CDR2 FYNNEI. The CDR3 bases are TGTGCCAGCATGGGGGGGTGGCGGCTGTACAATGAGCAGTTCTTC. Translating it yields CASMGGWRLYNEQFF.

The chain uses TRBV6-5 and TRBJ1-5; D remains ambiguous. The CDR3 runs to 15 residues. The germline gives CDR1 MNHEY, CDR2 SVGAGI. The V end lost 2 bases, the J end lost 11 bases, and 19 bases lay between the germline ends. The CDR3 DNA follows: TGTGCCAGCAGTTACAATCCAGGTGATGTTTTGGCCCAGCATTTT. Its translation: CASSYNPGDVLAQHF.

The V gene is TRBV19, the J gene TRBJ2-1; 7 nucleotides match TRBD1. This CDR3 region has 15 residues. Germline CDR1 is LNHDA and CDR2 is SQIVND (reference sequence). J was trimmed by 2 bases and V by 3 bases; bases with no gene match: 4. The CDR3 DNA follows: TGTGCCAGTAGTATGGACAGGAATACCTACAATGAGCAGTTCTTC. It encodes CASSMDRNTYNEQFF.

The chain employs TRBV4-1 and TRBJ2-5, with no clear D. With 4 bases removed from V and 5 bases from J, the gap between germline ends came to 11 bases. Germline-derived CDR1 and CDR2 are MGHRA and YSYEKL. This CDR3 contains 13 residues. In DNA form, the CDR3 reads TGCGCCAGCAGCCTTCTTCGGGTTGAGACCCAGTACTTC. Amino acids: CASSLLRVETQYF.

The CDR3 here is CASSSLEGSWNSPLHF. The CDR3 DNA sequence: TGTGCCAGCTCATCACTGGAGGGGTCTTGGAATTCACCCCTCCACTTT. V and J are TRBV18 and TRBJ1-6; D might be TRBD1 (5 bases). The CDR3 totals 16 residues. CDR1 is KGHSH, CDR2 LQKENI, per germline. The ends were cut back, 5 bases at V and 7 bases at J, with 18 bases in the middle. Drawing the rest from reference TRBV18 and TRBJ1-6, the complete variable domain is NAGVMQNPRHLVRRRGQEARLRCSPMKGHSHVYWYRQLPEEGLKFMVYLQKENIIDESGMPKERFSAEFPKEGPSILRIQQVVRGDSAAYFCASSSLEGSWNSPLHFGNGTRLTVT.

This clone was observed a few times. The chain employs TRBV7-2 and TRBJ2-3; D is possibly TRBD1 (6 bases). Germline-derived CDR1 and CDR2 are SGHTA and FQGNSA. The CDR3 totals 12 residues. Trimming pared 5 bases from V and 14 bases from J, leaving 17 bases between. CDR3 loop: CASSPLGTTVYF. The CDR3 coding sequence is TGTGCCAGCAGCCCATTGGGGACAACGGTGTATTTT.